These T cell receptor beta chains were read from a single sample in a study of T cells in Graves' hyperthyroidism and ophthalmopathy. TCRdb reanalysed the multiplex PCR reads using MiXCR and keeps one entry per CDR3 protein. The table shows about 770,000 distinct CDR3 sequences, with 15% to 20% occurring only once. The sample taken for sequencing was blood. These receptor sequences come from a woman between 45 and 60 years old with Graves' hyperthyroidism that later progressed to Graves' ophthalmopathy. The conserved cysteine and the conserved F or W are not part of the CDR3 here. Fields, in order: V gene, CDR3 length, CDR3 protein.

v_call: TRBV5-1
cdr3_length: 13
cdr3_aa: ASSRTDSRNSPLH

v_call: TRBV30
cdr3_length: 13
cdr3_aa: AWSVRDREVSPLH

v_call: TRBV19
cdr3_length: 17
cdr3_aa: ASSIRWGGRGRTNTEAF

v_call: TRBV3-1
cdr3_length: 13
cdr3_aa: ASSPSRDLNYGHT

v_call: TRBV13
cdr3_length: 11
cdr3_aa: ASSLEGSPEAF

v_call: TRBV5-1
cdr3_length: 11
cdr3_aa: ASSFLDTGELF

v_call: TRBV7-2
cdr3_length: 14
cdr3_aa: ASSLAVTSSYNEQF

v_call: TRBV6-1
cdr3_length: 12
cdr3_aa: ASSPGQGNQPQR

v_call: TRBV29-1
cdr3_length: 13
cdr3_aa: SVEDPFQGDNVLT

v_call: TRBV20-1
cdr3_length: 10
cdr3_aa: SARDKTVEAF

v_call: TRBV11-1
cdr3_length: 12
cdr3_aa: ASSLEGAALEQY

v_call: TRBV7-9
cdr3_length: 14
cdr3_aa: ASSHTTGGAPAEAF

v_call: TRBV6-9
cdr3_length: 13
cdr3_aa: ASSQPAGDNTEAF

v_call: TRBV30
cdr3_length: 12
cdr3_aa: AWTHAGGYTEAF

v_call: TRBV11-3
cdr3_length: 13
cdr3_aa: ASKIFRAGAYGYT

v_call: TRBV15
cdr3_length: 14
cdr3_aa: ATSRVVGEGPYEQY

v_call: TRBV7-9
cdr3_length: 10
cdr3_aa: ASSPPGDEQF

v_call: TRBV20-1
cdr3_length: 13
cdr3_aa: SARDGTEPQETQY

v_call: TRBV27
cdr3_length: 14
cdr3_aa: ASSPNRGRGNTEAF

v_call: TRBV27
cdr3_length: 13
cdr3_aa: ASSLWTGATGELF

v_call: TRBV3-1
cdr3_length: 11
cdr3_aa: ASSQWDRPEAF

v_call: TRBV5-5
cdr3_length: 13
cdr3_aa: ASSLARADTYEQY

v_call: TRBV24-1
cdr3_length: 15
cdr3_aa: ATSDGRDPIPYNEQF

v_call: TRBV29-1
cdr3_length: 14
cdr3_aa: SVVRRPGLASNEQF

v_call: TRBV18
cdr3_length: 11
cdr3_aa: ASSPPAADTQY

v_call: TRBV2
cdr3_length: 15
cdr3_aa: ASSARDRVLSDQPQH

v_call: TRBV12-3/TRBV12-4
cdr3_length: 11
cdr3_aa: ASSFPGMGGYT

v_call: TRBV6-1
cdr3_length: 10
cdr3_aa: ASRRDSLGYT

v_call: TRBV12-3/TRBV12-4
cdr3_length: 16
cdr3_aa: ASSFRAGGGGLNTEAF

v_call: TRBV7-9
cdr3_length: 15
cdr3_aa: ASSPRLAGERTGELF

v_call: TRBV19
cdr3_length: 15
cdr3_aa: ASSIAPGGALNTEAF

v_call: TRBV19
cdr3_length: 12
cdr3_aa: ASSGPRSNTEAF

v_call: TRBV11-2
cdr3_length: 12
cdr3_aa: ASSLGTSAGELF

v_call: TRBV29-1
cdr3_length: 12
cdr3_aa: SVAGGTGAPEAF

v_call: TRBV20-1
cdr3_length: 12
cdr3_aa: SASPVLSAETQY

v_call: TRBV5-1
cdr3_length: 12
cdr3_aa: ASSLQTGNGELF

v_call: TRBV7-2
cdr3_length: 11
cdr3_aa: ASSFLGPTEAF

v_call: TRBV27
cdr3_length: 12
cdr3_aa: ASSFQGFGQPQH

v_call: TRBV5-1
cdr3_length: 13
cdr3_aa: ASRTSGGDFETQY

v_call: TRBV11-2
cdr3_length: 13
cdr3_aa: ASSLSSSGGARQY

v_call: TRBV7-8
cdr3_length: 13
cdr3_aa: ASSPTSHNSGEQY

v_call: TRBV5-1
cdr3_length: 13
cdr3_aa: ASSLARQSTDTQY

v_call: TRBV2
cdr3_length: 11
cdr3_aa: ASSSLTTDTQY

v_call: TRBV5-1
cdr3_length: 13
cdr3_aa: ASSLSLENHSPLH

v_call: TRBV5-1
cdr3_length: 12
cdr3_aa: ASSLRGKNTEAF

v_call: TRBV3-1
cdr3_length: 12
cdr3_aa: ASSQEGGDQPQH

v_call: TRBV20-1
cdr3_length: 13
cdr3_aa: SARDPSGAPYEQY

v_call: TRBV6-1
cdr3_length: 14
cdr3_aa: ASSGQLQGVNEKLF

v_call: TRBV5-4
cdr3_length: 14
cdr3_aa: ASSRGTERSGNTIY

v_call: TRBV25-1
cdr3_length: 12
cdr3_aa: ASSETGTPYEQY

v_call: TRBV7-9
cdr3_length: 12
cdr3_aa: ASSFRQDSYEQY

v_call: TRBV6-1
cdr3_length: 11
cdr3_aa: ASSEPLGGKLF

v_call: TRBV7-9
cdr3_length: 13
cdr3_aa: ASSLGLPVIYGYT

v_call: TRBV6-1
cdr3_length: 12
cdr3_aa: ASSVYRADEKLF

v_call: TRBV6-1
cdr3_length: 12
cdr3_aa: ASGVVPLNQPQH

v_call: TRBV19
cdr3_length: 14
cdr3_aa: PSGLLGQGFTGELF

v_call: TRBV30
cdr3_length: 15
cdr3_aa: AWSPTMSGGLYNEQF

v_call: TRBV5-1
cdr3_length: 13
cdr3_aa: ASSLELGSKYGYT